The clone carrying this T cell receptor (beta chain) showed up just a few times. The data originate from a study of blood T cell repertoires in COVID-19. The V and J ends lost 6 bases and 3 bases respectively, with 18 bases between them. This CDR3 has 15 residues. Germline V gives CDR1 MDHEN, CDR2 SYDVKM. Per the authors' pipeline: How many nucleated cells were present was estimated from reference gene primer amplification. Clones were read by immunoSEQ multiplex PCR, and TCRdb kept only the in-frame ones, dropping some. The V and J calls and clone size come from that table; D and trimming were worked out from the DNA. The sample has tens of thousands of clones; roughly 80% are singletons.

The sequencing sample was made of peripheral blood. The origin of this receptor is a man aged 25 to 40 with COVID-19, enrolled during active disease. The J gene is TRBJ2-7, the V gene TRBV28; tentatively, D is TRBD2 (6 bases). The CDR3 region has the DNA TGTGCCAGCAGCCGACCTAGGGACTCCTTCTACGAGCAGTACTTC. Protein sequence: CASSRPRDSFYEQYF.